This T cell receptor beta chain was identified during a study of blood T cell repertoires in COVID-19. CDR1 is SGHRS and CDR2 is YFSETQ in the germline V gene. With V trimmed by 2 bases and J by 4 bases, 7 bases remained unmatched. CDR3 size: 18 residues. Repertoires were generated with immunoSEQ multiplex PCR, while TCRdb's copy carries only in-frame clones and drops some. The data contain about 160,000 clones, 84% of them singletons. The source of this sequence is a man between 65 and 85 years old with acute or convalescent COVID-19. This chain joins TRBV5-1 and TRBJ2-2, with 14 bases identical to TRBD2. The sample was peripheral blood. In DNA form, the CDR3 reads TGCGCCAGCAGCTTAGGGACTAGCGGGAGTCGGGTCACCGGGGAGCTGTTTTTT. Its translation: CASSLGTSGSRVTGELFF.